Listed below are T cell receptor beta chains from one sample, sequenced in a study of technical replicates of blood from a handful of donors. Libraries were prepared by immunoSEQ multiplex PCR; TCRdb keeps only in-frame clonotypes and omits some of them. The data contain about 62,000 clones, around 87% of them singletons. The sample taken for sequencing was PBMCs. The receptors stem from a human donor in good health. Some clones in this sample may be carry-over from other donors' samples. CDR3s include the opening cysteine and the closing phenylalanine or tryptophan. The order of the fields is CDR3 DNA, CDR3 protein, D gene, V gene, clone size, J gene. A D gene is named only where the DNA matches it firmly. Clone sizes are given selectively: once, few, many, or a class where the clone is expanded.

CDR3 DNA: TGTGCCAGCGGCTTAAACCAGCGGCAGCCCCAGCATTTT; CDR3 protein: CASGLNQRQPQHF; D gene: -; V gene: TRBV7-9; clone size: -; J gene: TRBJ1-5
CDR3 DNA: TGTGCCAGCAGCGACACGGGTCTAGGGGGCAATTACGAGCAGTACTTC; CDR3 protein: CASSDTGLGGNYEQYF; D gene: TRBD1; V gene: TRBV13; clone size: -; J gene: TRBJ2-7
CDR3 DNA: TGTGCCAGTAGCCACCGGGACAGGGGATCCCTCCCGGGCGAGCAGTACTTC; CDR3 protein: CASSHRDRGSLPGEQYF; D gene: TRBD1; V gene: TRBV19; clone size: once; J gene: TRBJ2-7
CDR3 DNA: TGCGCCAGCAGCCAAGAGGGGGCGCGTGGCTCCTACGAGCAGTACTTC; CDR3 protein: CASSQEGARGSYEQYF; D gene: -; V gene: TRBV4-1; clone size: -; J gene: TRBJ2-7
CDR3 DNA: TGTGCCAGCAGCTTAAATTTGGGGGGGCCCCAGCATTTT; CDR3 protein: CASSLNLGGPQHF; D gene: -; V gene: TRBV7-2; clone size: -; J gene: TRBJ1-5
CDR3 DNA: TGTGCCAGCAGCCGTCGGGGGGGCTGGGCTTATGGCTACACCTTC; CDR3 protein: CASSRRGGWAYGYTF; D gene: -; V gene: TRBV5-4; clone size: -; J gene: TRBJ1-2
CDR3 DNA: TGTGCCAGTAGTGTCCTGGGGCATGGCTACACCTTC; CDR3 protein: CASSVLGHGYTF; D gene: -; V gene: TRBV19; clone size: -; J gene: TRBJ1-2
CDR3 DNA: TGTGCCTGGAGTGTCGGTAGCGGGAGGGCCTACGAGCAGTACTTC; CDR3 protein: CAWSVGSGRAYEQYF; D gene: TRBD2; V gene: TRBV30; clone size: -; J gene: TRBJ2-7
CDR3 DNA: TGTGCCATCAGTGGGGGGGACAGGGTCTCGGGGGATACGCAGTATTTT; CDR3 protein: CAISGGDRVSGDTQYF; D gene: TRBD1; V gene: TRBV10-3; clone size: -; J gene: TRBJ2-3
CDR3 DNA: TGTGCCAGTAGTATCAGCGACGTATCGCCCCAGCATTTT; CDR3 protein: CASSISDVSPQHF; D gene: -; V gene: TRBV19; clone size: few; J gene: TRBJ1-5
CDR3 DNA: TGTGCCAGCAGCCCTTCCGGGACAGGGATCGGCTACACCTTC; CDR3 protein: CASSPSGTGIGYTF; D gene: TRBD1; V gene: TRBV11-3; clone size: once; J gene: TRBJ1-2
CDR3 DNA: TGTGCCAGCAGTGAAGTCGGAGATACGCAGTATTTT; CDR3 protein: CASSEVGDTQYF; D gene: -; V gene: TRBV6-1; clone size: -; J gene: TRBJ2-3
CDR3 DNA: TGCAGCGTTGAAGTTACCGGGACTAGCAGCGGTGAGCAGTTCTTC; CDR3 protein: CSVEVTGTSSGEQFF; D gene: TRBD2; V gene: TRBV29-1; clone size: -; J gene: TRBJ2-1
CDR3 DNA: TGTGCCATCAGGACGCTCGGGGGACAGGGTGGCGAGCAGTACTTC; CDR3 protein: CAIRTLGGQGGEQYF; D gene: TRBD1; V gene: TRBV10-3; clone size: -; J gene: TRBJ2-7
CDR3 DNA: TGTGCCAGCAGCTTAGTGATTATCGGACAGGGGTCCCCCTATGGCTACACCTTC; CDR3 protein: CASSLVIIGQGSPYGYTF; D gene: TRBD1; V gene: TRBV7-8; clone size: -; J gene: TRBJ1-2
CDR3 DNA: TGTGCCAGCAGCTCCCTATACGGGACAGTTTACTATGGCTACACCTTC; CDR3 protein: CASSSLYGTVYYGYTF; D gene: TRBD1; V gene: TRBV13; clone size: -; J gene: TRBJ1-2
CDR3 DNA: TGCGCCAGCAGCCAAGATTGGGGACTAGCGCCCAGGGGGCAGTACTTC; CDR3 protein: CASSQDWGLAPRGQYF; D gene: TRBD2; V gene: TRBV4-3; clone size: -; J gene: TRBJ2-7
CDR3 DNA: TGTGCCAGCAGCTTGGACACCTCGAACACCGGGGAGCTGTTTTTT; CDR3 protein: CASSLDTSNTGELFF; D gene: -; V gene: TRBV5-6; clone size: -; J gene: TRBJ2-2
CDR3 DNA: TGCAGCGCCTTTATGCCGGGAGGGCCGCGAGAGACCCAGTACTTC; CDR3 protein: CSAFMPGGPRETQYF; D gene: TRBD2; V gene: TRBV29-1; clone size: -; J gene: TRBJ2-5
CDR3 DNA: TGTGCCATCAGTGAGTCGGCCAGGGGCACTGAAGCTTTCTTT; CDR3 protein: CAISESARGTEAFF; D gene: -; V gene: TRBV10-3; clone size: -; J gene: TRBJ1-1
CDR3 DNA: TGTGCCAGCAGCCCTACAGACAGGGCCTCCTACGAGCAGTACTTC; CDR3 protein: CASSPTDRASYEQYF; D gene: TRBD1; V gene: TRBV5-4; clone size: -; J gene: TRBJ2-7
CDR3 DNA: TGTGCCAGCAGCCAAGTGGGTGGATTTGGGGGGGACACTGAAGCTTTCTTT; CDR3 protein: CASSQVGGFGGDTEAFF; D gene: -; V gene: TRBV4-2; clone size: -; J gene: TRBJ1-1
CDR3 DNA: TGTGCCAGCAGCGTTTCGCGGGGATCGGCCAATGAGCAGTTCTTC; CDR3 protein: CASSVSRGSANEQFF; D gene: -; V gene: TRBV2; clone size: -; J gene: TRBJ2-1
CDR3 DNA: TGTGCCAGCAGCCAAGAAGCGGGTACTGGGGCCAACGTCCTGACTTTC; CDR3 protein: CASSQEAGTGANVLTF; D gene: -; V gene: TRBV4-2; clone size: few; J gene: TRBJ2-6
CDR3 DNA: TGCGCCAGCAGCCCTGGCGGGGCGAACACCGGGGAGCTGTTTTTT; CDR3 protein: CASSPGGANTGELFF; D gene: -; V gene: TRBV5-1; clone size: -; J gene: TRBJ2-2
CDR3 DNA: TGTGCCAGCAGCACCCTGCCGGGTCAGGGGGCTACATTCACCGGGGAGCTGTTTTTT; CDR3 protein: CASSTLPGQGATFTGELFF; D gene: -; V gene: TRBV21-1; clone size: once; J gene: TRBJ2-2
CDR3 DNA: TGTGCCAGCAGTTACTCTGGGGGAGGGGGCTACGAGCAGTACTTC; CDR3 protein: CASSYSGGGGYEQYF; D gene: -; V gene: TRBV6-5; clone size: -; J gene: TRBJ2-7
CDR3 DNA: TGCGCCAGCAGTACAGGGACAGGGCCAATCTCTGGGGCCAACGTCCTGACTTTC; CDR3 protein: CASSTGTGPISGANVLTF; D gene: TRBD1; V gene: TRBV23-1; clone size: -; J gene: TRBJ2-6
CDR3 DNA: TGCGCCAGCTTCCGGGAAAGCGGAACCTCCTACGAGCAGTACTTC; CDR3 protein: CASFRESGTSYEQYF; D gene: -; V gene: TRBV5-1; clone size: -; J gene: TRBJ2-7
CDR3 DNA: TGTGCCAGCAGCATTAGCGGGAATCGGGAGCAGTTCTTC; CDR3 protein: CASSISGNREQFF; D gene: TRBD2; V gene: TRBV7-7; clone size: -; J gene: TRBJ2-1
CDR3 DNA: TGTGCCACAACATACAGGGGGTTGAACACTGAAGCTTTCTTT; CDR3 protein: CATTYRGLNTEAFF; D gene: TRBD1; V gene: TRBV19; clone size: -; J gene: TRBJ1-1
CDR3 DNA: TGCGCCAGCAGCTTGGCGACAGGGGTCTACAATGAGCAGTTCTTC; CDR3 protein: CASSLATGVYNEQFF; D gene: TRBD1; V gene: TRBV5-1; clone size: -; J gene: TRBJ2-1
CDR3 DNA: TGTGCCAGTAGTATAGAGGCAGTATACAATGAGCAGTTCTTC; CDR3 protein: CASSIEAVYNEQFF; D gene: -; V gene: TRBV19; clone size: -; J gene: TRBJ2-1
CDR3 DNA: TGTGCCAGCAGCTCACAGATTGGGGCAGGGGGGTTGGGCATTCAGTACTTC; CDR3 protein: CASSSQIGAGGLGIQYF; D gene: -; V gene: TRBV5-6; clone size: -; J gene: TRBJ2-4
CDR3 DNA: TGCGCCAGCAGTCAATTGGACAGGGCCAGTTGGGGGCCCCAGCATTTT; CDR3 protein: CASSQLDRASWGPQHF; D gene: TRBD1; V gene: TRBV23-1; clone size: -; J gene: TRBJ1-5
CDR3 DNA: TGTGCCAGCAGCCCGTCCACAGGGGGTATAGATACGCAGTATTTT; CDR3 protein: CASSPSTGGIDTQYF; D gene: TRBD1; V gene: TRBV7-8; clone size: -; J gene: TRBJ2-3
CDR3 DNA: TGTGCCAGCAGCTTGGCTGGAGGTGCCTACGAGCAGTACTTC; CDR3 protein: CASSLAGGAYEQYF; D gene: -; V gene: TRBV5-5; clone size: -; J gene: TRBJ2-7
CDR3 DNA: TGTGCCAGCAGTGATCACAGGGGGCAGAGCAATCAGCCCCAGCATTTT; CDR3 protein: CASSDHRGQSNQPQHF; D gene: TRBD1; V gene: TRBV6-1; clone size: -; J gene: TRBJ1-5
CDR3 DNA: TGTGCCAGCAGCCACAGGGACGGCTACTACAATGAGCAGTTCTTC; CDR3 protein: CASSHRDGYYNEQFF; D gene: -; V gene: TRBV11-1; clone size: -; J gene: TRBJ2-1
CDR3 DNA: TGTGCCAGCAGCAAACGGTCAAATGAAAAACTGTTTTTT; CDR3 protein: CASSKRSNEKLFF; D gene: -; V gene: TRBV6-6; clone size: -; J gene: TRBJ1-4